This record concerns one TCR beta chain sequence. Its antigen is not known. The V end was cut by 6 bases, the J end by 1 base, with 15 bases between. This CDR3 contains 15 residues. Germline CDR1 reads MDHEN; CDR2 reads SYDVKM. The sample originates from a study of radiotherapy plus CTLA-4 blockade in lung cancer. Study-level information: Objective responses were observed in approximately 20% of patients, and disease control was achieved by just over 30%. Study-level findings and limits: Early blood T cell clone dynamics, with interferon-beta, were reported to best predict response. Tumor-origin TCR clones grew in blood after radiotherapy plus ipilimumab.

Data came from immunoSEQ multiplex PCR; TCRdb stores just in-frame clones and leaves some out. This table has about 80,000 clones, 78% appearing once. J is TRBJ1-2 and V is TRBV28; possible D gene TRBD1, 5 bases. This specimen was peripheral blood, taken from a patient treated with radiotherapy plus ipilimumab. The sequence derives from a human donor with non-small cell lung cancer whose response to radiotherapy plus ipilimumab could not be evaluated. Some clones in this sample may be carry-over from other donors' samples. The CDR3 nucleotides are TGTGCCAGCAGCTCACCAGGGAAGGGTAACTATGGCTACACCTTC. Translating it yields CASSSPGKGNYGYTF.